The T cell receptor (beta chain) under discussion was sequenced for a study of T-cell memory formation after mild COVID-19. Broader study findings: Some SARS-CoV-2-responding clones were already detected in memory before infection. Clones that shrank (day 15 to 85) were balanced CD4/CD8, whereas later expanders leaned CD4+.

TCRdb called the 5' RACE reads again in MiXCR, with one record for every CDR3 protein. The profile shows fewer than 700,000 distinct CDR3 sequences, approximately 18% of them singletons. In germline, CDR1 is MNHNY, CDR2 SVGAGI (reference sequence). The length of the CDR3 is 16 residues. V lost 0 bases and J lost 5, with 17 bases in between. Of note for this clonotype: Its antigen is as yet unknown.

The J gene is TRBJ2-7, the V gene TRBV6-6; the D is unclear. The sequence was collected from an adult woman who had mild COVID-19 (a few samples of this study predate the infection). Cell type and time point are not known. The specimen was PBMCs or a T cell subset sorted from them (not recorded which). CDR3 coding DNA: TGTGCCAGCAGTTACTCGATGGAAGCCAAGAATAACGAGCAGTACTTC. Protein product: CASSYSMEAKNNEQYF.